The 26 T cell receptor beta chains below come from one sample, sequenced in a study of identical twins. MiXCR, run by TCRdb on the 5' RACE reads, gives a single entry per CDR3 protein. The table lists about 530,000 distinct CDR3 sequences, more than 20% of them singletons. These data were likewise used in another study, on yellow fever vaccine responses in identical twins.

Sequencing was performed on CD4+ T cells sorted from blood. The receptors stem from a woman between 18 and 30 years old in good health.

This clonotype was detected many times. The chain is built from TRBV5-1 and TRBJ2-1; D unclear. CDR3 length: 15 amino acids. Trimming stripped 0 bases from V and 1 base from J, with 8 bases between. The V gene's germline CDR1 is SGHRS and CDR2 YFSETQ. CDR3 sequence (DNA): TGCGCCAGCAGCTTGGAAGGGAATTCCTACAATGAGCAGTTCTTC. It is translated as CASSLEGNSYNEQFF. Supplemented by reference TRBV5-1 and TRBJ2-1, the full variable domain reads KAGVTQTPRYLIKTRGQQVTLSCSPISGHRSVSWYQQTPGQGLQFLFEYFSETQRNKGNFPGRFSGRQFSNSRSEMNVSTLELGDSALYLCASSLEGNSYNEQFFGPGTRLTVL.

This clonotype showed up just a few times. V is TRBV2 and J is TRBJ1-4; tentative D call: TRBD1 (5 bases). Trimming left V 3 bases short and J 7 bases short, with 12 bases between. Germline CDR1 SNHLY, CDR2 FYNNEI. CDR3 length: 14 amino acids. Here the CDR3 reads CASSERQGGEKLFF. The CDR3 bases are TGTGCCAGCAGTGAGCGGCAGGGAGGTGAAAAACTGTTTTTT.

This clonotype was recorded a few times. The chain employs TRBV7-8 and TRBJ1-1; D might be TRBD1 (5 bases). Germline values: CDR1 SGHVS, CDR2 FQNEAQ. V lost 5 bases to trimming and J lost 1 base, with 14 bases between them. The CDR3 totals 15 residues. The CDR3 region has the DNA TGTGCCAGCAGCGGACGGGGACGGAAGAACACTGAAGCTTTCTTT. Encoded protein: CASSGRGRKNTEAFF.

In its sample, this clonotype was seen a few times. The chain is built from TRBV7-3 and TRBJ2-5; a weak D match, TRBD1 (5 bases). V was pared by 5 bases and J by 5 bases, with 15 bases between. This CDR3 contains 14 residues. CDR1 and CDR2 (germline): SGHTA, FQGTGA. In DNA form, the CDR3 reads TGTGCCAGCAGCCAGATGTCAGGGCGGGAGACCCAGTACTTC. Protein sequence: CASSQMSGRETQYF.

The V call is TRBV11-2, the J call TRBJ2-1, with 14 bases identical to TRBD2. Germline assignment: CDR1 SGHAT and CDR2 FQNNGV. This CDR3 is 18 amino acids long. The trim removed 5 bases at V and 4 bases at J, leaving 10 bases unmatched. This CDR3 is CASSASDGTSGRYNEQFF. DNA of the CDR3: TGTGCCAGCAGCGCCAGCGACGGGACTAGCGGGAGATACAATGAGCAGTTCTTC.

The chain joins TRBV20-1 to TRBJ2-5; 8 bases agree with TRBD2. Germline V gives CDR1 DFQATT, CDR2 SNEGSKA (reference sequence). With 0 bases clipped from V and 4 bases from J, the junction kept 4 bases outside the gene matches. The CDR3 consists of 14 residues. The CDR3 sequence: CSARDWTSTETQYF. The CDR3 DNA sequence: TGCAGTGCTAGAGATTGGACTAGCACAGAGACCCAGTACTTC.

This clonotype showed up many times. The chain links TRBV3-1 to TRBJ2-1, with 7 bases aligning to TRBD2. The CDR3 runs 16 residues. Germline CDR1 reads LGHDT; CDR2 reads YNNKEL (reference sequence). J gave up 3 bases and V 0 bases, and 5 bases lay outside the gene matches. CDR3 nucleotide sequence: TGTGCCAGCAGCCAAGAAGGAGCGGGAAACTACAATGAGCAGTTCTTC. This sequence encodes CASSQEGAGNYNEQFF.

The chain is built from TRBV7-9 and TRBJ1-6, with D maybe TRBD1 (5 bases). The germline CDR1 and CDR2 sequences are SEHNR and FQNEAQ (reference sequence). CDR3 size: 13 residues. With 1 base removed from V and 14 bases from J, the gap between germline ends came to 12 bases. This chain's CDR3 is CASSLDGIRALHF. The CDR3 bases are TGTGCCAGCAGCTTAGATGGCATCAGGGCCCTCCACTTT.

This clonotype was seen only a few times. The chain combines TRBV5-1 with TRBJ2-7; TRBD1 agrees at 8 bases. V lost 2 bases and J lost 4; bases outside the gene matches: 8. The CDR3 has 15 amino acids. Germline loops: CDR1 SGHRS, CDR2 YFSETQ. The CDR3 nucleotides are TGCGCCAGCAGCTTTACACCGGGACAGGATTACGAGCAGTACTTC. Translating it yields CASSFTPGQDYEQYF.

The chain recombines TRBV19 with TRBJ2-7; 9 nucleotides agree with TRBD2. This CDR3 has 16 residues. With 4 bases clipped from V and 2 bases from J, the junction kept 9 bases outside the gene matches. Germline V gene lookup returns CDR1 LNHDA and CDR2 SQIVND (reference sequence). CDR3 residues: CASSKKTSGPTYEQYF. In nucleotides, the CDR3 is TGTGCCAGTAGTAAAAAGACTAGCGGACCTACCTACGAGCAGTACTTC.

The chain links TRBV27 to TRBJ2-7; 8 bases agree with TRBD1. There are 15 residues in the CDR3. Germline V gene sequence: CDR1 MNHEY, CDR2 SMNVEV (reference sequence). With 5 bases clipped from V and 0 bases from J, the junction kept 6 bases outside the gene matches. The CDR3 DNA reads as TGTGCCAGCAGTACCCGACAGGGGAGCTCCTACGAGCAGTACTTC. Translating gives CASSTRQGSSYEQYF.

This CDR3 is CSARMSLAGGYEQFF. In DNA, the CDR3 is TGCAGTGCTAGAATGTCGCTAGCGGGAGGTTATGAGCAGTTCTTC. The chain recombines TRBV20-1 with TRBJ2-1; 11 positions match TRBD2. Trimming cost V 2 bases and J 8 bases; bases outside gene matches: 8. CDR1 and CDR2 (germline): DFQATT, SNEGSKA (reference sequence). The CDR3 covers 15 residues.

This clonotype came up once. The CDR3 reads CASSSQLGGGGETQYF. The CDR3 DNA reads as TGTGCCAGCAGCTCCCAATTGGGAGGGGGCGGCGAGACCCAGTACTTC. The chain links TRBV5-4 to TRBJ2-5; the D gene could be TRBD1 or TRBD2 (7 bases each). The germline V gene encodes CDR1 SGHNT and CDR2 YYREEE (reference sequence). V was pared by 3 bases and J by 5 bases, with 20 bases between. The CDR3 sequence is 16 residues long.

The chain links TRBV7-9 to TRBJ2-2; D gene uncertain. Germline V gene sequence: CDR1 SEHNR, CDR2 FQNEAQ (reference sequence). V dropped 0 bases and J dropped 6 bases, with 5 bases sitting between them. This CDR3 is 13 amino acids long. CDR3 sequence: CASSLALAGELFF. The DNA of the CDR3 is TGTGCCAGCAGCTTAGCGCTCGCCGGGGAGCTGTTTTTT.

This chain links TRBV29-1 with TRBJ2-5, with 11 bases matching TRBD1. Looked up from germline, CDR1 is SQVTM and CDR2 is ANQGSEA. J was trimmed by 5 bases and V by 4 bases; bases with no gene match: 9. The CDR3 spans 15 residues. CDR3 nucleotides: TGCAGCGTTGGAGTCGGACAGGGGGCGGGGGAGACCCAGTACTTC. Translating gives CSVGVGQGAGETQYF.

This clonotype was observed a handful of times. This chain links TRBV2 with TRBJ2-1; D possibly matches TRBD1 or TRBD2 (5 bases each). V dropped 2 bases and J dropped 6 bases, with 11 bases sitting between them. The CDR3 is 14 amino acids. Germline CDR1 reads SNHLY; CDR2 reads FYNNEI. CDR3 sequence (DNA): TGTGCCAGCAGTGAACAGGGACCCTCCAATGAGCAGTTCTTC. Translation gives CASSEQGPSNEQFF.

The gene calls are TRBV11-2 and TRBJ2-3; 11 bases match TRBD2. Unmatched junction bases numbered 9, after V lost 5 bases and J lost 2 bases. From germline, CDR1 is SGHAT and CDR2 FQNNGV. The CDR3 spans 17 residues. CDR3 protein: CASSQRGTSGFTDTQYF. CDR3 DNA: TGTGCCAGCAGCCAAAGGGGGACTAGCGGATTCACAGATACGCAGTATTTT.

The chain has TRBV3-1 and TRBJ2-1; TRBD2 agrees at 7 bases. V lost 1 base and J lost 4; bases outside the gene matches: 4. This CDR3 has 15 residues. CDR1 and CDR2 from the germline V gene are LGHDT and YNNKEL (reference sequence). DNA of the CDR3: TGTGCCAGCAGCCAAGGGCTCGGGAGGTACAATGAGCAGTTCTTC. Translating gives CASSQGLGRYNEQFF.

The chain combines TRBV11-2 with TRBJ2-7, with D perhaps matching TRBD1 (6 bases). V lost 5 bases to trimming and J lost 6 bases, with 20 bases between them. CDR1 SGHAT and CDR2 FQNNGV come from the germline V gene. This CDR3 comprises 15 residues. The CDR3 DNA reads as TGTGCCAGCAGCCCACTCAGGGGCCGTCTGTTCGAGCAGTACGTC. It is translated as CASSPLRGRLFEQYV.

The chain recombines TRBV4-1 with TRBJ2-1; 15 bases match TRBD2. Germline CDR1 and CDR2: MGHRA and YSYEKL. The CDR3 contains 18 residues. V lost 2 bases to trimming and J lost 6 bases; unmatched junction nucleotides: 8. CDR3 region: CASSQTGTSGGRFNEQFF. For the CDR3, the DNA is TGCGCCAGCAGCCAAACCGGGACTAGCGGGGGGAGGTTCAATGAGCAGTTCTTC.

This clonotype has a single count. The chain has TRBV20-1 and TRBJ2-7; D is unresolved. There are 13 residues in the CDR3. The germline CDR1 and CDR2 sequences are DFQATT and SNEGSKA (reference sequence). V lost 2 bases to trimming and J lost 3 bases, with 11 bases between them. The CDR3: CSARRNSRYEQYF. The DNA of the CDR3 is TGCAGTGCTAGAAGGAACTCCCGCTACGAGCAGTACTTC.

The chain carries TRBV7-9 and TRBJ2-1; TRBD2 matches 8 bases. Unmatched junction bases numbered 7, after V lost 4 bases and J lost 5 bases. The CDR3 runs 15 residues. CDR1 is SEHNR, CDR2 FQNEAQ, per germline (reference sequence). This CDR3 is CASSSSGRVDNEQFF. The CDR3 DNA follows: TGTGCCAGCAGCTCAAGCGGGAGAGTCGACAATGAGCAGTTCTTC.

This chain connects TRBV7-9 to TRBJ2-2; D uncertain. This CDR3 comprises 14 residues. Deletions cut 5 bases from V and 0 bases from J, with 7 bases between. CDR1 is SEHNR, CDR2 FQNEAQ, per germline (reference sequence). CDR3 region: CASSRNTNTGELFF. CDR3 nucleotide sequence: TGTGCCAGCAGCCGAAACACGAACACCGGGGAGCTGTTTTTT. The complete variable domain, with remaining parts taken from reference TRBV7-9 and TRBJ2-2, reads DTGVSQNPRHKITKRGQNVTFRCDPISEHNRLYWYRQTLGQGPEFLTYFQNEAQLEKSRLLSDRFSAERPKGSFSTLEIQRTEQGDSAMYLCASSRNTNTGELFFGEGSRLTVL.

There are a few counts of this clonotype. The genes are TRBV24-1 and TRBJ2-2; D is undetermined. Germline V gene sequence: CDR1 KGHDR, CDR2 SFDVKD. This CDR3 comprises 13 residues. V dropped 8 bases and J dropped 1 base, with 7 bases sitting between them. As DNA, the CDR3 is TGTGCCACCAAGGACCTGAACACCGGGGAGCTGTTTTTT. Encoded protein: CATKDLNTGELFF.

V and J are TRBV6-1 and TRBJ2-3, with D perhaps matching TRBD1 (6 bases). Trimming took off 6 bases at V and 6 bases at J, with 19 bases between the two ends. The CDR3 has 15 amino acids. Germline assignment: CDR1 MNHNS and CDR2 SASEGT. CDR3 in DNA: TGTGCCAGCAGGTCCTGGGGACAAGAAGGTGATACGCAGTATTTT. The encoded protein is CASRSWGQEGDTQYF.

The sample holds a few counts of this clonotype. The chain has TRBV10-3 and TRBJ2-5, with 10 bases aligning to TRBD1. The junction had 4 bases not matched to a gene; V was cut back by 11 bases and J by 4 bases. Germline V gives CDR1 ENHRY, CDR2 SYGVKD. The CDR3 contains 12 residues. CDR3 sequence reads: CAVGQGGETQYF. The CDR3 DNA sequence: TGTGCCGTCGGACAGGGGGGAGAGACCCAGTACTTC.